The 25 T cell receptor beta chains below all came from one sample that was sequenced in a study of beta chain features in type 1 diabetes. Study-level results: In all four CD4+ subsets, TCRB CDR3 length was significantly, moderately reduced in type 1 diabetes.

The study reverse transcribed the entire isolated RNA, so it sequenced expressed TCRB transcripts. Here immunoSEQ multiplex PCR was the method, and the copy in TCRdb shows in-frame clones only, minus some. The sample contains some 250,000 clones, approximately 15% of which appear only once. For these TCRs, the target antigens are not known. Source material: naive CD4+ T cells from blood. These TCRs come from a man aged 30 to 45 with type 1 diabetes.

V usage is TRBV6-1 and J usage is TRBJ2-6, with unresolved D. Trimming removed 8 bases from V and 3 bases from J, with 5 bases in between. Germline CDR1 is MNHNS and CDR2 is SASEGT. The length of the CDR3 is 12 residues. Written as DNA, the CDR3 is TGTGCCAGCCGGAGTGGGGCCAACGTCCTGACTTTC. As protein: CASRSGANVLTF.

CDR3 loop: CASSLDAVTTDTQYF. The CDR3 coding sequence is TGTGCCAGCAGCTTAGATGCGGTTACCACAGATACGCAGTATTTT. The V call is TRBV11-2, the J call TRBJ2-3; D remains unclear. Trimming left V 0 bases short and J 2 bases short, with 9 bases between. Germline V gene sequence: CDR1 SGHAT, CDR2 FQNNGV. This CDR3 has 15 residues.

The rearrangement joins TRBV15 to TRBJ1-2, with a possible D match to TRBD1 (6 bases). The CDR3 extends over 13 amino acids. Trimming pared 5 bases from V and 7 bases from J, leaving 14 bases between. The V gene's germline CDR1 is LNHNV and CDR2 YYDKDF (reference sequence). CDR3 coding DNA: TGTGCCACCAGCCCCAGGGCAGGGGCTGGCTACACCTTC. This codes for CATSPRAGAGYTF.

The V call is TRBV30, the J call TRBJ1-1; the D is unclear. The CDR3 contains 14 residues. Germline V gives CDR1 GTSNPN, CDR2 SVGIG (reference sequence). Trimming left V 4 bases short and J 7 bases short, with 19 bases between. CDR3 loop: CAWTPLGAASEAFF. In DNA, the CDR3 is TGTGCCTGGACACCCCTCGGCGCAGCGAGTGAAGCTTTCTTT.

CDR3 bases: TGTGCCACCAGCACCGGACAGGGAGATACGCAGTATTTT. This encodes CATSTGQGDTQYF. This chain joins TRBV15 and TRBJ2-3, with 8 bases aligning to TRBD1. This CDR3 is built from 13 residues. V was pared by 4 bases and J by 5 bases, with 2 bases of the junction left unmatched. Germline V gene sequence: CDR1 LNHNV, CDR2 YYDKDF (reference sequence).

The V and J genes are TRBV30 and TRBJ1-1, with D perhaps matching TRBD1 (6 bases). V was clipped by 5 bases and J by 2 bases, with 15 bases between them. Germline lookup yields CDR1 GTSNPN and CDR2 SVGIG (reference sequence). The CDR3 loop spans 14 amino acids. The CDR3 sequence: CAWALGGPNTEAFF. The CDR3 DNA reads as TGTGCCTGGGCCCTGGGGGGGCCTAACACTGAAGCTTTCTTT. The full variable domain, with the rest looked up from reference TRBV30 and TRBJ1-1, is SQTIHQWPATLVQPVGSPLSLECTVEGTSNPNLYWYRQAAGRGLQLLFYSVGIGQISSEVPQNLSASRPQDRQFILSSKKLLLSDSGFYLCAWALGGPNTEAFFGQGTRLTVV.

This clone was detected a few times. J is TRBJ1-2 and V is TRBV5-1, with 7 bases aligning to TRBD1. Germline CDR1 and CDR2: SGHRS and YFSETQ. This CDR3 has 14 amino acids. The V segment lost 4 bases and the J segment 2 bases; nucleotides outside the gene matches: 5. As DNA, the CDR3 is TGCGCCAGCAGCCCGGGACAGTTGAACTATGGCTACACCTTC. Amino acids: CASSPGQLNYGYTF. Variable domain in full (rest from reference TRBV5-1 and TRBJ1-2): KAGVTQTPRYLIKTRGQQVTLSCSPISGHRSVSWYQQTPGQGLQFLFEYFSETQRNKGNFPGRFSGRQFSNSRSEMNVSTLELGDSALYLCASSPGQLNYGYTFGSGTRLTVV.

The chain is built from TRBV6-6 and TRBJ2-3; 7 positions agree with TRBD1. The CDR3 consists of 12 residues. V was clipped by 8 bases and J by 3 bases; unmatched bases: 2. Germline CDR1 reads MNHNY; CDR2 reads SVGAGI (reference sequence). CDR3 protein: CASADRTDTQYF. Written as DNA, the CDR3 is TGTGCCAGCGCGGACAGGACAGATACGCAGTATTTT.

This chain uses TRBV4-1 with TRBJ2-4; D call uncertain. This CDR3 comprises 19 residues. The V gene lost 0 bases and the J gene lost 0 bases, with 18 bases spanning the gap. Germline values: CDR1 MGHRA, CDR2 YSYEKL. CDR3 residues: CASSQDSPDTNLAKNIQYF. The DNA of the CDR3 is TGCGCCAGCAGCCAAGATAGTCCGGATACTAACTTAGCCAAAAACATTCAGTACTTC.

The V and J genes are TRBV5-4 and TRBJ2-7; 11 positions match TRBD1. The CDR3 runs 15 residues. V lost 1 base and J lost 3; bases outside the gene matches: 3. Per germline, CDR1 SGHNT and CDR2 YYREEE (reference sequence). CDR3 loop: CASSLTGQGDYEQYF. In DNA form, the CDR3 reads TGTGCCAGCAGCTTGACGGGACAGGGGGACTACGAGCAGTACTTC. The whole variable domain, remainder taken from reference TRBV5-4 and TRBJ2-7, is ETGVTQSPTHLIKTRGQQVTLRCSSQSGHNTVSWYQQALGQGPQFIFQYYREEENGRGNFPPRFSGLQFPNYSSELNVNALELDDSALYLCASSLTGQGDYEQYFGPGTRLTVT.

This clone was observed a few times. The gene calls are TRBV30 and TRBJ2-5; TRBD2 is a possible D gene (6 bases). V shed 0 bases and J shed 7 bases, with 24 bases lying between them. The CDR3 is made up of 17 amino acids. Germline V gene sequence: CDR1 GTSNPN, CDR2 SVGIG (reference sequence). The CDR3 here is CAWSVRLGGGEAGTQYF. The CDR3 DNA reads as TGTGCCTGGAGTGTACGTCTTGGTGGCGGGGAGGCGGGGACCCAGTACTTC.

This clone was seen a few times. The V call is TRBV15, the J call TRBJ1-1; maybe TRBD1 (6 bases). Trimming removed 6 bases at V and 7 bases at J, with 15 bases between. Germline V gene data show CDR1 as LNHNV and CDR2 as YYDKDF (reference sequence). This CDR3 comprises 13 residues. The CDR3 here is CATSENRVGEAFF. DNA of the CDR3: TGTGCCACCAGTGAAAACAGGGTGGGTGAAGCTTTCTTT.

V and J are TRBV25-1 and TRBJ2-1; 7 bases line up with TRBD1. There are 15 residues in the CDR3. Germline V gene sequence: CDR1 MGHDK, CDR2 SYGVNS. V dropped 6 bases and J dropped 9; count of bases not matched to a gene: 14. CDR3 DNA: TGTGCCAGCAGAGTTACAGGGGATGATTTTCGTGAGCAGTTCTTC. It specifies CASRVTGDDFREQFF.

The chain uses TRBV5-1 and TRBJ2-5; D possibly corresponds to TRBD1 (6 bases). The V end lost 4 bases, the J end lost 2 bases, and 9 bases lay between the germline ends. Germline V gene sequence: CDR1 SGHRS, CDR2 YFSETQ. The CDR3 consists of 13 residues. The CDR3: CASSRTEQETQYF. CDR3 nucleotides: TGCGCCAGCAGCCGGACAGAACAAGAGACCCAGTACTTC.

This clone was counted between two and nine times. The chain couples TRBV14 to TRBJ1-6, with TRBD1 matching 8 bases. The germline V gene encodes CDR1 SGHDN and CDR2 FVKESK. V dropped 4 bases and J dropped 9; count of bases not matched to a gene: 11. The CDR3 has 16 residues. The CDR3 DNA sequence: TGTGCCAGCAGCCTCCTAACGGACAGGGCGAGTTCACCCCTCCACTTT. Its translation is CASSLLTDRASSPLHF. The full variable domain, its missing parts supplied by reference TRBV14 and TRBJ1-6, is EAGVTQFPSHSVIEKGQTVTLRCDPISGHDNLYWYRRVMGKEIKFLLHFVKESKQDESGMPNNRFLAERTGGTYSTLKVQPAELEDSGVYFCASSLLTDRASSPLHFGNGTRLTVT.

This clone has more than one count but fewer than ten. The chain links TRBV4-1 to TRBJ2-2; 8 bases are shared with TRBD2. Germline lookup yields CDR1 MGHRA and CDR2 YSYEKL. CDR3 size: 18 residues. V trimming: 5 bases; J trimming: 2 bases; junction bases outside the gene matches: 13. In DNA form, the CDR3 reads TGCGCCAGCAGCGACGAACCGGGACTAGAATTTAACACCGGGGAGCTGTTTTTT. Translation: CASSDEPGLEFNTGELFF.

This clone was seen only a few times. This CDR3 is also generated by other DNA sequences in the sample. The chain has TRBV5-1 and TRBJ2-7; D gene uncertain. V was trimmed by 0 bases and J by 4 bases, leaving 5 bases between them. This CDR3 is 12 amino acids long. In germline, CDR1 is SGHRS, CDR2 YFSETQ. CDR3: CASSLGAYEQYF. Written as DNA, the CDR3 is TGCGCCAGCAGCTTGGGGGCGTACGAGCAGTACTTC.

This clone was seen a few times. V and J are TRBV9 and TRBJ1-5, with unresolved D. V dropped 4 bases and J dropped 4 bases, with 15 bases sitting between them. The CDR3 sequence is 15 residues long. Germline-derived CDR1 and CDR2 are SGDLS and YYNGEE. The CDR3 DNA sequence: TGTGCCAGCAGCAGAGAGGGTGGGCTAAATCAGCCCCAGCATTTT. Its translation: CASSREGGLNQPQHF. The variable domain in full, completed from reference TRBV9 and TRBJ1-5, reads DSGVTQTPKHLITATGQRVTLRCSPRSGDLSVYWYQQSLDQGLQFLIQYYNGEERAKGNILERFSAQQFPDLHSELNLSSLELGDSALYFCASSREGGLNQPQHFGDGTRLSIL.

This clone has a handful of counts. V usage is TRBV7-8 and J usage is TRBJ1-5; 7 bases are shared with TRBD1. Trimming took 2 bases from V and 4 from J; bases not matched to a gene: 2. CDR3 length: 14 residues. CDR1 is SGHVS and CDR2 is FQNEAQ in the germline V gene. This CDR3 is CASSLSDRNQPQHF. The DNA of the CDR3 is TGTGCCAGCAGCTTATCGGACAGGAATCAGCCCCAGCATTTT. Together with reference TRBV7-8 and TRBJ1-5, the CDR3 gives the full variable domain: GAGVSQSPRYKVAKRGQDVALRCDPISGHVSLFWYQQALGQGPEFLTYFQNEAQLDKSGLPSDRFFAERPEGSVSTLKIQRTQQEDSAVYLCASSLSDRNQPQHFGDGTRLSIL.

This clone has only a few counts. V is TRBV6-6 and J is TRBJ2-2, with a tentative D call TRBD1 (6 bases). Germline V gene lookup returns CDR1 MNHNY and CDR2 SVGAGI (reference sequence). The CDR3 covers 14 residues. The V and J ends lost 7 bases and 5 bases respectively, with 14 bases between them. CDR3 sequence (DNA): TGTGCCAGCACCCAGGGGATCGGAACCGGGGAGCTGTTTTTT. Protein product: CASTQGIGTGELFF.

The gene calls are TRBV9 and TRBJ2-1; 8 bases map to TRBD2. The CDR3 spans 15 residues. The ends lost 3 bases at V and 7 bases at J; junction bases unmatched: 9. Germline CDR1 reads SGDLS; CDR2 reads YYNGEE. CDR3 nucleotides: TGTGCCAGCAGCGGGACTAGCCGGCCTGGGAATGAGCAGTTCTTC. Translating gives CASSGTSRPGNEQFF.

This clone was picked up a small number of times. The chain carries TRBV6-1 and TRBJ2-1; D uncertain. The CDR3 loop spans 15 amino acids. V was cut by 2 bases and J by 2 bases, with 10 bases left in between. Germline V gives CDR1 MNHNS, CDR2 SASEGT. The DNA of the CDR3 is TGTGCCAGCAGTGAAATGCAGGTACCCTACAATGAGCAGTTCTTC. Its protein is CASSEMQVPYNEQFF.

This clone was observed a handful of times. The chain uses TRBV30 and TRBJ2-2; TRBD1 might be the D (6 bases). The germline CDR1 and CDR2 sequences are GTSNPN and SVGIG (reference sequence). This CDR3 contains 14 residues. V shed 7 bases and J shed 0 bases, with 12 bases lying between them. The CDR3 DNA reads TGTGCCTTCTGGGACACCCCGAACACCGGGGAGCTGTTTTTT. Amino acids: CAFWDTPNTGELFF. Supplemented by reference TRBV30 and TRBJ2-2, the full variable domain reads SQTIHQWPATLVQPVGSPLSLECTVEGTSNPNLYWYRQAAGRGLQLLFYSVGIGQISSEVPQNLSASRPQDRQFILSSKKLLLSDSGFYLCAFWDTPNTGELFFGEGSRLTVL.

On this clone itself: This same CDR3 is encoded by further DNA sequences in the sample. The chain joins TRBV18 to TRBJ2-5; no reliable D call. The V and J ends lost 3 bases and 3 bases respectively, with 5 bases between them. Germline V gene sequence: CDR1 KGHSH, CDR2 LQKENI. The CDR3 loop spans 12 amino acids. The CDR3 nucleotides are TGTGCCAGCTCACCCCGGGAAGAGACCCAGTACTTC. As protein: CASSPREETQYF.

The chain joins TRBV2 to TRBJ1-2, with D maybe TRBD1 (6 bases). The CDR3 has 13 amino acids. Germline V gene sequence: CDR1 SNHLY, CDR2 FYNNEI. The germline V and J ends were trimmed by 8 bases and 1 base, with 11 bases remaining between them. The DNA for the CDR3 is TGTGCCAGCGGCCAGGGGATTAACTATGGCTACACCTTC. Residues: CASGQGINYGYTF.